The clone carrying this T cell receptor beta chain was counted ten times or more. Antigen unknown. This record belongs to a study of T cells in Graves' hyperthyroidism and ophthalmopathy. Whole-study context: Peripheral blood was drawn at first diagnosis, prior to all treatment. Study findings and constraints: Blood held most thyroid clonotypes expanded above 0.001 frequency.

Patients affected by ophthalmopathy presented a Clinical Activity Score of at least 3, a NOSPECS grade of at least 4, and disease duration below 3 months. Germline assignment: CDR1 MDHEN and CDR2 SYDVKM. The CDR3 length is 17 residues. V was clipped by 3 bases and J by 1 base; unmatched bases: 9. Researchers took RNA transcripts and amplified the TCR beta CDR3 regions from them. First-round RT-PCR targeting the TCR CDR3 was performed with the HTBI primer set. TCRdb re-called the multiplex PCR reads through MiXCR, storing one row per CDR3 protein. Of a few hundred thousand distinct CDR3 sequences listed, 12% to 15% are singletons.

The chain links TRBV28 to TRBJ2-3; 8 bases agree with TRBD1. The material sequenced was blood. The sequence was obtained from a middle-aged woman with Graves' ophthalmopathy. The CDR3 region is CASSFAGGFSGTDTQYF. CDR3 in DNA: TGTGCCAGCAGTTTTGCAGGGGGCTTTTCGGGCACAGATACGCAGTATTTT.